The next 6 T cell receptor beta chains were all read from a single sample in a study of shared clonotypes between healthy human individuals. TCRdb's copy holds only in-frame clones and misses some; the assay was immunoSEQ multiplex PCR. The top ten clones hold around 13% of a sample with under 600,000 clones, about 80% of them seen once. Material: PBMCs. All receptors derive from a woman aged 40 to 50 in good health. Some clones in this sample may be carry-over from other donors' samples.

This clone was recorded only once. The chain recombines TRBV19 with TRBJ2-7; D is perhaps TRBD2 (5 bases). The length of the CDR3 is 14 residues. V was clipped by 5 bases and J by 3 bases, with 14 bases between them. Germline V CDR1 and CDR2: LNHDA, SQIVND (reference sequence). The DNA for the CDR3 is TGTGCCAGTAGTTCTAGCTCCCACAACTACGAGCAGTACTTC. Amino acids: CASSSSSHNYEQYF.

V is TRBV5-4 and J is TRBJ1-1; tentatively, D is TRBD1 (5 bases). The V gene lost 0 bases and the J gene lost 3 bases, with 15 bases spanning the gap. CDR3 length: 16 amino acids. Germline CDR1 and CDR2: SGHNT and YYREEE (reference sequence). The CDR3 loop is CASSLEGDGFDTEAFF. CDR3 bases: TGTGCCAGCAGCTTGGAAGGGGATGGTTTCGACACTGAAGCTTTCTTT.

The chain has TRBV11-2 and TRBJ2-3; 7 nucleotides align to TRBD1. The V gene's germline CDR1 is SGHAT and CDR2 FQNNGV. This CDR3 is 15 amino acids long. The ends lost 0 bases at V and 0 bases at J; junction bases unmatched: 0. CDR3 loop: CASSLEGQSTDTQYF. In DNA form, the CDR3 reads TGTGCCAGCAGCTTAGAGGGACAGAGCACAGATACGCAGTATTTT. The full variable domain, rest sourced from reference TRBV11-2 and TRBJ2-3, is EAGVAQSPRYKIIEKRQSVAFWCNPISGHATLYWYQQILGQGPKLLIQFQNNGVVDDSQLPKDRFSAERLKGVDSTLKIQPAKLEDSAVYLCASSLEGQSTDTQYFGPGTRLTVL.

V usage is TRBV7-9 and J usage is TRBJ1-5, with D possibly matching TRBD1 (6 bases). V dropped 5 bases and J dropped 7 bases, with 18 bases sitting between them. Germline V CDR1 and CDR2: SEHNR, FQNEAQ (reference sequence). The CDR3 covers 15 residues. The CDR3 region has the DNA TGTGCCAGCAGCCCCGTCGGGGGGGCAGAACAGCCCCAGCATTTT. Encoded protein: CASSPVGGAEQPQHF.

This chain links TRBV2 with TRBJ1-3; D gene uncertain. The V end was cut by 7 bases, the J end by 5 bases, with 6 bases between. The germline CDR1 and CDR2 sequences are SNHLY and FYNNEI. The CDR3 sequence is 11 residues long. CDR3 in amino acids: CASNGRNTIYF. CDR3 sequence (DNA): TGTGCCAGCAACGGCAGAAACACCATATATTTT.

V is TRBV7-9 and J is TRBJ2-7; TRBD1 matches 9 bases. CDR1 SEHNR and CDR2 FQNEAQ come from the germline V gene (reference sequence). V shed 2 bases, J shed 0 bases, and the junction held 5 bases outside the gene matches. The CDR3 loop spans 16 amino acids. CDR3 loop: CASSLPPGQGSYEQYF. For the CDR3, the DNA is TGTGCCAGCAGCTTACCCCCGGGACAGGGCTCCTACGAGCAGTACTTC.